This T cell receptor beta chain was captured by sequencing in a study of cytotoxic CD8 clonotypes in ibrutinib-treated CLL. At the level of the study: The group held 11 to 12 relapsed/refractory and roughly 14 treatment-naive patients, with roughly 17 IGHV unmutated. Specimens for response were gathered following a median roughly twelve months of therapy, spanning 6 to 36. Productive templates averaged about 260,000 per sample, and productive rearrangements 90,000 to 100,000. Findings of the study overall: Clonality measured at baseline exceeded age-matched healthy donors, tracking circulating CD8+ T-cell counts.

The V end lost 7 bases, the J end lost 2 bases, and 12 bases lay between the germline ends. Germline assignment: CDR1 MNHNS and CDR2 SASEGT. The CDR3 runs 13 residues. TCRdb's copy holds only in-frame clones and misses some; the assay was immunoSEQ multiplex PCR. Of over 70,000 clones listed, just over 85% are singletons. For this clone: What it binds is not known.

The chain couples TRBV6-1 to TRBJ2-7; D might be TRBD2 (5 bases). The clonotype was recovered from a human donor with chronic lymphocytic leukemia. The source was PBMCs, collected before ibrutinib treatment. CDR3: CASKPSGTYEQYF. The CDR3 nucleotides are TGTGCCAGCAAGCCCTCGGGGACCTACGAGCAGTACTTC.